What follows are 7 T cell receptor beta chains derived from one specimen sequenced in a study of shared clonotypes between healthy human individuals. Sequenced by immunoSEQ multiplex PCR; TCRdb stores in-frame clones only, minus some. The repertoire holds some 350,000 clones, with under 80% as singletons. The sample was memory CD4+ T cells sorted from blood. Noted subset: CD45RA-negative fraction. These receptor sequences come from a man under 40 in good health.

To note about this clone: At one boundary the junction diverges from the germline segment, which might be a read error. The chain is built from TRBV5-4 and TRBJ2-1; D not resolved. CDR1 and CDR2 (germline): SGHNT, YYREEE (reference sequence). The CDR3 covers 11 residues. The CDR3 loop is CASSNGPERVF. Here the CDR3 DNA reads TGTGCCAGCAGCAACGGACCTGAACGGGTCTTC.

The chain has TRBV28 and TRBJ1-2; D gene uncertain. The CDR3 consists of 13 residues. Per the germline V gene, CDR1 is MDHEN and CDR2 is SYDVKM. V was trimmed by 8 bases and J by 0 bases, leaving 10 bases between them. The CDR3 reads CASLAAANYGYTF. In DNA, the CDR3 is TGTGCCAGCCTGGCCGCAGCTAACTATGGCTACACCTTC.

V gene TRBV5-5 combines with J gene TRBJ2-5; D unclear. The CDR3 length is 15 residues. The germline CDR1 and CDR2 sequences are SGHKS and YYEKEE (reference sequence). V was clipped by 4 bases and J by 0 bases, with 13 bases between them. CDR3 sequence reads: CASSPLPGHQETQYF. Written as DNA, the CDR3 is TGTGCCAGCAGCCCACTCCCGGGTCACCAAGAGACCCAGTACTTC. Drawing the rest from reference TRBV5-5 and TRBJ2-5, the complete variable domain is DAGVTQSPTHLIKTRGQQVTLRCSPISGHKSVSWYQQVLGQGPQFIFQYYEKEERGRGNFPDRFSARQFPNYSSELNVNALLLGDSALYLCASSPLPGHQETQYFGPGTRLLVL.

The V and J genes are TRBV4-3 and TRBJ2-7; TRBD2 agrees at 9 bases. CDR3 length: 16 residues. V lost 0 bases to trimming and J lost 5 bases; unmatched junction nucleotides: 8. CDR1 is LGHNA and CDR2 is YSLEER in the germline V gene. The chain's CDR3 is CASSQDYQRGVHEQYF. Here the CDR3 DNA reads TGCGCCAGCAGCCAAGATTACCAGCGGGGGGTCCACGAGCAGTACTTC.

This clone was seen a handful of times. J is TRBJ1-5 and V is TRBV5-1; no clear D gene. Germline assignment: CDR1 SGHRS and CDR2 YFSETQ. The CDR3 is 15 amino acids. V dropped 4 bases and J dropped 4 bases, with 15 bases sitting between them. CDR3 DNA sequence: TGCGCCAGCAGCCCCCAAGGTGGGGTAAATCAGCCCCAGCATTTT. Residues: CASSPQGGVNQPQHF. The entire variable domain, with the rest obtained from reference TRBV5-1 and TRBJ1-5, is as follows: KAGVTQTPRYLIKTRGQQVTLSCSPISGHRSVSWYQQTPGQGLQFLFEYFSETQRNKGNFPGRFSGRQFSNSRSEMNVSTLELGDSALYLCASSPQGGVNQPQHFGDGTRLSIL.

The chain's CDR3 is CASSVEVHGREDGYTF. CDR3 sequence (DNA): TGTGCCAGCAGCGTAGAAGTCCATGGCAGGGAAGATGGCTACACCTTC. The chain joins TRBV9 to TRBJ1-2; D is perhaps TRBD1 (5 bases). Germline V gene lookup returns CDR1 SGDLS and CDR2 YYNGEE. V lost 0 bases, J lost 6 bases, and 18 bases lay in between. The CDR3 contains 16 residues.

In its sample, this clone was seen many times. The chain is built from TRBV7-2 and TRBJ2-1; 8 bases map to TRBD2. The CDR3 has 16 residues. Germline lookup yields CDR1 SGHTA and CDR2 FQGNSA. Trimming removed 0 bases from V and 3 bases from J; junction bases left unmatched: 4. The CDR3 protein is CASSLAPTSGYNEQFF. DNA for the CDR3: TGTGCCAGCAGCTTAGCCCCCACTAGCGGCTACAATGAGCAGTTCTTC.